The 19 T cell receptor beta chains below all came from one sample that was sequenced in a study of T-cell reconstitution after alpha-beta-depleted transplantation in children. Unique molecular identifiers featured in how the TCRbeta library was prepared. TCRdb reprocessed the PCR reads with MiXCR, giving one entry per CDR3 protein. The sample carries around 240,000 distinct CDR3 sequences, roughly a tenth recorded once. This sample comprised PBMCs from the stem cell graft donor, obtained from the stem cell graft. The receptors come from a human donor who donated a stem cell graft to a child with SCID.

This clonotype was recorded many times. The CDR3 is CASSQDGLSNTEAFF. CDR3 in DNA: TGTGCCAGCAGCCAAGACGGACTCTCGAACACTGAAGCTTTCTTT. This chain connects TRBV4-2 to TRBJ1-1; D is undetermined. The V end was cut by 0 bases, the J end by 1 base, with 9 bases between. The germline CDR1 and CDR2 sequences are LGHNA and YNFKEQ. The CDR3 sequence is 15 residues long.

This clonotype was picked up many times. The V and J genes are TRBV20-1 and TRBJ1-3; no definite D call. Trimming removed 6 bases at V and 0 bases at J, with 12 bases between. Germline CDR1 is DFQATT and CDR2 is SNEGSKA (reference sequence). CDR3 length: 14 amino acids. For the CDR3, the DNA is TGCAGTGCCCCGGGCCCCACCTCTGGAAACACCATATATTTT. Amino acids: CSAPGPTSGNTIYF.

Note on this clonotype: This may arise from a read error, as a much more abundant clone is one base away. The rearrangement joins TRBV10-3 to TRBJ2-5; 8 nucleotides match TRBD1. Trimming took 4 bases from V and 6 from J; bases not matched to a gene: 16. The CDR3 runs 17 residues. The germline V gene has CDR1 ENHRY and CDR2 SYGVKD. CDR3 DNA: TGTGCCATCAGTGTCCGGTCGAGGACAGGGCCGCAACAGACCCAGTACTTC. Protein sequence: CAISVRSRTGPQQTQYF.

The sample holds many counts of this clonotype. The V call is TRBV5-1, the J call TRBJ2-3; 8 nucleotides match TRBD2. The CDR3 is 15 residues long. Trimming took 1 base from V and 4 from J; bases not matched to a gene: 5. Germline values: CDR1 SGHRS, CDR2 YFSETQ. DNA of the CDR3: TGCGCCAGCAGCTTGATCGCGGGGGGACCAGATACGCAGTATTTT. This codes for CASSLIAGGPDTQYF.

This clonotype was recorded at least ten times. The genes are TRBV4-2 and TRBJ1-2; the D is unclear. V shed 3 bases and J shed 5 bases, with 10 bases lying between them. Germline CDR1 reads LGHNA; CDR2 reads YNFKEQ. The CDR3 runs 13 residues. CDR3 coding DNA: TGTGCCAGCAGCCAGGGGTCAGAATATGGCTACACCTTC. Translated, it gives CASSQGSEYGYTF.

Ten or more counts support this clonotype. J is TRBJ2-7 and V is TRBV20-1, with D maybe TRBD2 (5 bases). Per the germline V gene, CDR1 is DFQATT and CDR2 is SNEGSKA (reference sequence). The length of the CDR3 is 11 residues. The CDR3 here is CSAPRGYEQYF. In DNA form, the CDR3 reads TGCAGCGCACCACGAGGGTACGAGCAGTACTTC.

This clonotype came up many times. The V call is TRBV20-1, the J call TRBJ1-2; D perhaps matches TRBD1 (5 bases). Per the germline V gene, CDR1 is DFQATT and CDR2 is SNEGSKA (reference sequence). V was clipped by 8 bases and J by 2 bases, with 9 bases between them. This CDR3 has 11 residues. DNA of the CDR3: TGCAGTTCGACAGAGAACTATGGCTACACCTTC. Its translation is CSSTENYGYTF.

This clonotype was picked up many times. The chain couples TRBV12-3 or TRBV12-4 to TRBJ1-1; TRBD1 matches at 7 bases. The CDR3 extends over 18 amino acids. Trimming at V came to 0 bases and at J to 7 bases, leaving 17 bases not matched to a gene. The CDR3 here is CASSLAFTIRTGDGEAFF. CDR3 DNA: TGTGCCAGCAGTTTAGCGTTTACCATTAGAACAGGGGATGGTGAAGCTTTCTTT.

J is TRBJ2-1 and V is TRBV25-1, with 12 positions matching TRBD2. With 8 bases clipped from V and 4 bases from J, the junction kept 9 bases outside the gene matches. The CDR3 is 16 amino acids. Germline loops: CDR1 MGHDK, CDR2 SYGVNS. The CDR3 DNA reads as TGTGCCAGCGGCGTGACTAGCGGGGGACTATACAATGAGCAGTTCTTC. Residues: CASGVTSGGLYNEQFF.

This clonotype was observed at least ten times. The J gene is TRBJ1-4, the V gene TRBV7-2; no definite D call. The CDR3 spans 15 residues. CDR1 SGHTA and CDR2 FQGNSA come from the germline V gene. V lost 0 bases and J lost 2, with 7 bases in between. The CDR3 here is CASSLARGTNEKLFF. CDR3 DNA: TGTGCCAGCAGCTTAGCGCGAGGGACTAATGAAAAACTGTTTTTT.

This clonotype was observed many times. The chain uses TRBV5-1 and TRBJ2-7, with TRBD1 identical over 7 bases. The trim removed 0 bases at V and 2 bases at J, leaving 2 bases unmatched. The CDR3 covers 14 residues. Germline V gives CDR1 SGHRS, CDR2 YFSETQ. For the CDR3, the DNA is TGCGCCAGCAGCTTGGAGCAGGGGGCCTACGAGCAGTACTTC. Its translation is CASSLEQGAYEQYF.

This clonotype was picked up one time. This chain links TRBV6-1 with TRBJ1-1; D gene ambiguous. Trimming took 6 bases from V and 3 from J, leaving 17 bases between them. The CDR3 totals 15 residues. CDR1 is MNHNS, CDR2 SASEGT, per germline. The CDR3: CASSRFGPRDTEAFF. In nucleotides, the CDR3 is TGTGCCAGCAGCCGGTTCGGACCCCGGGACACTGAAGCTTTCTTT.

This clonotype occurred many times. The chain carries TRBV27 and TRBJ1-1; 7 bases align to TRBD1. Germline lookup yields CDR1 MNHEY and CDR2 SMNVEV (reference sequence). The CDR3 is 16 residues long. The ends lost 7 bases at V and 0 bases at J; junction bases unmatched: 11. The CDR3 is CASKITGATMNTEAFF. In DNA form, the CDR3 reads TGTGCCAGCAAAATCACAGGGGCGACCATGAACACTGAAGCTTTCTTT.

This clonotype has a handful of counts. A much more abundant neighbour one base away suggests this may be a read error. The chain combines TRBV20-1 with TRBJ1-2, with D possibly being TRBD1 (6 bases). CDR3 size: 15 residues. Germline values: CDR1 DFQATT, CDR2 SNEGSKA (reference sequence). The CDR3 protein is CSAGNSQTGNYGDTF. DNA for the CDR3: TGCAGTGCGGGGAATAGTCAGACAGGAAACTATGGCGACACCTTC.

This clonotype was counted only a few times. V usage is TRBV3-1 and J usage is TRBJ2-2; either TRBD1 or TRBD2 may fit D (6 bases each). Per germline, CDR1 LGHDT and CDR2 YNNKEL (reference sequence). The CDR3 consists of 17 residues. The V gene lost 4 bases and the J gene lost 3 bases, with 18 bases spanning the gap. CDR3 amino acids: CASSPPSGATYTGELFF. As DNA, the CDR3 is TGTGCCAGCAGCCCACCCTCGGGGGCCACTTACACCGGGGAGCTGTTTTTT.

This clonotype has just a few counts. The gene calls are TRBV27 and TRBJ2-1; TRBD1 matches at 8 bases. Germline CDR1 reads MNHEY; CDR2 reads SMNVEV (reference sequence). Losses at the gene ends were 5 bases for V and 12 bases for J; bases not matched to a gene: 6. CDR3 length: 12 residues. The CDR3 sequence is CASSTDRARQFF. CDR3 nucleotide sequence: TGTGCCAGCAGTACGGACAGGGCACGGCAGTTCTTC.

This clonotype appeared many times. The chain has TRBV20-1 and TRBJ2-5; maybe TRBD2 (7 bases). CDR1 is DFQATT and CDR2 is SNEGSKA in the germline V gene (reference sequence). The CDR3 runs to 12 residues. V dropped 8 bases and J dropped 4 bases, with 14 bases sitting between them. CDR3 residues: CSKEGGSETQYF. DNA for the CDR3: TGCAGTAAAGAGGGGGGGTCAGAGACCCAGTACTTC.

This clonotype has at least ten counts. V is TRBV5-1 and J is TRBJ2-5; D gene uncertain. Germline values: CDR1 SGHRS, CDR2 YFSETQ. The CDR3 extends over 15 amino acids. The V end lost 0 bases, the J end lost 2 bases, and 11 bases lay between the germline ends. The CDR3 loop is CASSLAKQPQETQYF. The DNA of the CDR3 is TGCGCCAGCAGCTTGGCGAAGCAGCCTCAAGAGACCCAGTACTTC.

The chain carries TRBV7-3 and TRBJ2-1; no firm D call. This CDR3 spans 17 amino acids. Germline V gene data show CDR1 as SGHTA and CDR2 as FQGTGA. V lost 1 base, J lost 3 bases, and 16 bases lay in between. The DNA for the CDR3 is TGTGCCAGCAGCTTAAGGCTTCGCGGCCCAGACTACAATGAGCAGTTCTTC. It translates to CASSLRLRGPDYNEQFF.